Below, 13 T cell receptor beta chains from the same sample are listed, as sequenced in a study of shared clonotypes between healthy human individuals. Naive CD8 cells lacked CD45RO, underwent positive selection for CCR7 and left out terminally differentiated effector memory CD45RA+ cells. Measured with immunoSEQ multiplex PCR; TCRdb has only the in-frame clones, and not every one. The sample includes roughly 2 million clones, about 94% of them seen just once. What was sequenced was naive CD8+ T cells sorted from blood. Source of these receptors: a man in his late teens or twenties in good health.

A note on this clone: The sample has other DNA sequences that encode this CDR3 too. The J gene is TRBJ2-3, the V gene TRBV7-9, with 9 nucleotides matching TRBD2. The CDR3 is made up of 15 amino acids. Germline V gene lookup returns CDR1 SEHNR and CDR2 FQNEAQ (reference sequence). V lost 5 bases and J lost 0; bases outside the gene matches: 3. In DNA form, the CDR3 reads TGTGCCAGCAGCCCTAGCGGGATTAGCACAGATACGCAGTATTTT. It is translated as CASSPSGISTDTQYF.

About this clone: Other DNA sequences in the sample encode the same CDR3. The chain combines TRBV4-3 with TRBJ2-1, with D unclear. CDR3 length: 13 amino acids. Trimming removed 3 bases from V and 3 bases from J, with 6 bases in between. Per the germline V gene, CDR1 is LGHNA and CDR2 is YSLEER. CDR3 loop: CASSQTRYNEQFF. Here the CDR3 DNA reads TGCGCCAGCAGCCAGACTCGCTACAATGAGCAGTTCTTC.

The chain recombines TRBV19 with TRBJ1-5, with TRBD1 as a possible D gene (5 bases). Trimming removed 0 bases from V and 7 bases from J, with 16 bases in between. The CDR3 is 16 amino acids. The germline gives CDR1 LNHDA, CDR2 SQIVND (reference sequence). CDR3 region: CASSIDQGSLRQPQHF. Here the CDR3 DNA reads TGTGCCAGTAGTATAGACCAGGGCAGCTTGAGACAGCCCCAGCATTTT.

This CDR3 is CASSLVWDRAQETQYF. The CDR3 DNA reads as TGTGCCAGCAGCTTAGTTTGGGACAGGGCACAAGAGACCCAGTACTTC. The chain combines TRBV11-2 with TRBJ2-5; the match to TRBD1 covers 9 bases. Per the germline V gene, CDR1 is SGHAT and CDR2 is FQNNGV. The V segment lost 1 base and the J segment 2 bases; nucleotides outside the gene matches: 5. The CDR3 runs 16 residues. Combining the CDR3 with reference TRBV11-2 and TRBJ2-5 gives the whole variable domain EAGVAQSPRYKIIEKRQSVAFWCNPISGHATLYWYQQILGQGPKLLIQFQNNGVVDDSQLPKDRFSAERLKGVDSTLKIQPAKLEDSAVYLCASSLVWDRAQETQYFGPGTRLLVL.

The chain links TRBV19 to TRBJ1-3, with D unclear. Germline CDR1 reads LNHDA; CDR2 reads SQIVND (reference sequence). The CDR3 is made up of 14 amino acids. V lost 3 bases, J lost 0 bases, and 6 bases lay in between. CDR3 sequence: CASSISVSGNTIYF. CDR3 bases: TGTGCCAGTAGTATCTCGGTCTCTGGAAACACCATATATTTT.

J is TRBJ2-5 and V is TRBV7-9; the match to TRBD2 covers 9 bases. CDR1 is SEHNR and CDR2 is FQNEAQ in the germline V gene (reference sequence). The V gene end was trimmed by 3 bases and the J gene end by 4 bases; junction bases not matched to a gene: 12. CDR3 length: 17 residues. The CDR3 DNA is TGTGCCAGCAGCTTTGCGGGAGGGCCATTTGCATCAGAGACCCAGTACTTC. It is translated as CASSFAGGPFASETQYF. Full variable domain (remainder filled in from reference TRBV7-9 and TRBJ2-5): DTGVSQNPRHKITKRGQNVTFRCDPISEHNRLYWYRQTLGQGPEFLTYFQNEAQLEKSRLLSDRFSAERPKGSFSTLEIQRTEQGDSAMYLCASSFAGGPFASETQYFGPGTRLLVL.

The chain couples TRBV6-5 to TRBJ2-1, with D maybe TRBD2 (5 bases). The V gene's germline CDR1 is MNHEY and CDR2 SVGAGI. The CDR3 length is 16 residues. The V end was cut by 4 bases, the J end by 2 bases, with 15 bases between. CDR3 bases: TGTGCCAGCAGTTCAACTTGGGAGACGGCCTACAATGAGCAGTTCTTC. This translates into CASSSTWETAYNEQFF.

The chain has TRBV13 and TRBJ2-2, with 7 positions matching TRBD2. This CDR3 spans 14 amino acids. V gave up 5 bases and J gave up 5 bases; unmatched junction bases: 5. Germline CDR1 and CDR2: PRHDT and FYEKMQ (reference sequence). Here the CDR3 DNA reads TGTGCCAGCAGCCATAGGGGAGGGACCGGGGAGCTGTTTTTT. Translated: CASSHRGGTGELFF. Full variable domain (rest looked up from reference TRBV13 and TRBJ2-2): AAGVIQSPRHLIKEKRETATLKCYPIPRHDTVYWYQQGPGQDPQFLISFYEKMQSDKGSIPDRFSAQQFSDYHSELNMSSLELGDSALYFCASSHRGGTGELFFGEGSRLTVL.

DNA of the CDR3: TGTGCCAGCAGCCAAGGACTAGCGGGGAACGAGCAGTACTTC. Residues: CASSQGLAGNEQYF. The chain couples TRBV7-6 to TRBJ2-7; TRBD2 aligns across 12 bases. V dropped 5 bases and J dropped 5; count of bases not matched to a gene: 4. This CDR3 comprises 14 residues. Germline V gene lookup returns CDR1 SGHVS and CDR2 FNYEAQ.

CDR3 coding DNA: TGTGCCAGTCAAATTTCTTCTACAGATACGCAGTATTTT. As protein: CASQISSTDTQYF. The chain joins TRBV6-6 to TRBJ2-3; D is undetermined. The V and J ends lost 9 bases and 3 bases respectively, with 13 bases between them. Germline CDR1 and CDR2: MNHNY and SVGAGI (reference sequence). This CDR3 has 13 residues.

The rearrangement uses TRBV6-6 and TRBJ2-1; no firm D call. The CDR3 covers 13 residues. Germline V CDR1 and CDR2: MNHNY, SVGAGI (reference sequence). Trimming took off 5 bases at V and 10 bases at J, with 15 bases between the two ends. CDR3 sequence: CASSGLGLEEQFF. CDR3 DNA: TGTGCCAGCAGTGGCTTGGGCCTGGAGGAGCAGTTCTTC.

This rearrangement joins TRBV9 to TRBJ2-7, with D possibly being TRBD1 (6 bases). Between the trimmed V and J ends, which lost 0 bases and 0 bases, there was a span of 16 bases. This CDR3 is 17 amino acids long. Per the germline V gene, CDR1 is SGDLS and CDR2 is YYNGEE. The CDR3, as DNA: TGTGCCAGCAGCGTAGGTGGGGACGCAGGGGTCTCCTACGAGCAGTACTTC. This translates into CASSVGGDAGVSYEQYF.

The chain carries TRBV7-9 and TRBJ1-5, with D possibly matching TRBD1 (5 bases). CDR3 length: 14 amino acids. Trimming removed 7 bases from V and 3 bases from J, with 13 bases in between. Per germline, CDR1 SEHNR and CDR2 FQNEAQ (reference sequence). The chain's CDR3 is CASTQGGTNQPQHF. CDR3 DNA sequence: TGTGCCAGCACCCAGGGAGGCACCAATCAGCCCCAGCATTTT.